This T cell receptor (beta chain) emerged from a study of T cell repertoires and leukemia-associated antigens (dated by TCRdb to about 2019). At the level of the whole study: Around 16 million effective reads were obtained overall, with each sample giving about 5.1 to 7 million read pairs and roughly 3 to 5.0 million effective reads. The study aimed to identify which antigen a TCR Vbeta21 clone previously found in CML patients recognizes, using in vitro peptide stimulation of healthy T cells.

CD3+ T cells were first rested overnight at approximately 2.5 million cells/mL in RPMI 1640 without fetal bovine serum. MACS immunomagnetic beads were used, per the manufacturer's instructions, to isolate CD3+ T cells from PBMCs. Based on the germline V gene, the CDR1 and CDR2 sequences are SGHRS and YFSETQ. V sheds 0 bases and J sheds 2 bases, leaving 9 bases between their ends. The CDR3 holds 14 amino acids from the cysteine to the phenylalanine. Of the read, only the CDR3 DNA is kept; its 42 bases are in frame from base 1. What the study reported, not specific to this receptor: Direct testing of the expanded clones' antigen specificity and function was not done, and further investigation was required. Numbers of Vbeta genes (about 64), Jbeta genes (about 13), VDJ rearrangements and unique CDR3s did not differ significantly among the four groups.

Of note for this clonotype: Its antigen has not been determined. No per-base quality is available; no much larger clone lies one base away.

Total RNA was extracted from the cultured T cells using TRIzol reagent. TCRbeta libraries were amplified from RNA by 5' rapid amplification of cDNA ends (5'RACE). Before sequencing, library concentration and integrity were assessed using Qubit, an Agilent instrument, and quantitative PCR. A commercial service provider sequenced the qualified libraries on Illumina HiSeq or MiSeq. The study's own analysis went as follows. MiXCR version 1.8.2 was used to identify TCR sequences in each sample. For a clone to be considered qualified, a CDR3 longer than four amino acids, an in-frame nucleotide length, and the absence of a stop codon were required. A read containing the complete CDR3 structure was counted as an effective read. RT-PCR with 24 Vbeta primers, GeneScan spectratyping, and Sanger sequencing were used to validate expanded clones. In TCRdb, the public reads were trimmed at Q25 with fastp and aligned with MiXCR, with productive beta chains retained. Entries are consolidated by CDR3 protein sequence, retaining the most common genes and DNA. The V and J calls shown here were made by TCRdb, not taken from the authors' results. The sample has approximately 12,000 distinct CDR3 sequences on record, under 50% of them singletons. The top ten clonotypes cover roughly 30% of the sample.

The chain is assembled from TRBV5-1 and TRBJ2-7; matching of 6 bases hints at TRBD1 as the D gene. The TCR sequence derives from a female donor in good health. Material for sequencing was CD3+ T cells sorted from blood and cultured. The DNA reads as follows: TGCGCCAGCAGCTTGGGTACAGGGCCCTACGAGCAGTACTTC. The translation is CASSLGTGPYEQYF.